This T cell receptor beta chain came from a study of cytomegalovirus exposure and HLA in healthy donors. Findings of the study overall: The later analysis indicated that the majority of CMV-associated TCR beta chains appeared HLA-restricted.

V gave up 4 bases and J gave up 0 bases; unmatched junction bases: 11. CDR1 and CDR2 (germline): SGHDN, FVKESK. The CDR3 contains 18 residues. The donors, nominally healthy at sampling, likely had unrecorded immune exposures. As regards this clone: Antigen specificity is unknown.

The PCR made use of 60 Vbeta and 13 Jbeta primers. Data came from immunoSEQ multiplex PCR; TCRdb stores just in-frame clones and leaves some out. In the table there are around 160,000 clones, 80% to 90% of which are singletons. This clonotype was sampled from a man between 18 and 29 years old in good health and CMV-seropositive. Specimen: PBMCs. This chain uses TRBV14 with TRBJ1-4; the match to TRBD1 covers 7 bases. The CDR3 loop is CASSPRRDSAATNEKLFF. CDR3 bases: TGTGCCAGCAGCCCCCGGAGGGACAGCGCTGCAACTAATGAAAAACTGTTTTTT. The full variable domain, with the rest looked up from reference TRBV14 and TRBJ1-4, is EAGVTQFPSHSVIEKGQTVTLRCDPISGHDNLYWYRRVMGKEIKFLLHFVKESKQDESGMPNNRFLAERTGGTYSTLKVQPAELEDSGVYFCASSPRRDSAATNEKLFFGSGTQLSVL.